This is a list of T cell receptor beta chains from one sample in a study of identical twins. TCRdb passed the 5' RACE reads through MiXCR, listing each CDR3 protein once. This sample yields some 730,000 distinct CDR3 sequences, of which about 18% are seen a single time; 10% to 15% belongs to the top ten. These same records also appear under a second study, on T cells expressing NK-cell markers.

Input material: PBMCs. The receptors here all came from a woman aged 18-29 years in good health. Each CDR3 is given with its conserved first and last residue. The D gene is left open where the match is weak. The listing skips clone size in some rows; elsewhere it reads once, few, many or a size class.

d_gene: -; v_gene: TRBV6-1; abundance: -; j_gene: TRBJ2-7; CDR3aa: CASRSPGVTYEQYF; CDR3nt: TGTGCCAGCAGGTCACCGGGGGTAACCTACGAGCAGTACTTC
d_gene: -; v_gene: TRBV20-1; abundance: few; j_gene: TRBJ2-2; CDR3aa: CSAREGLAFGELFF; CDR3nt: TGCAGTGCTAGAGAGGGCCTAGCCTTCGGGGAGCTGTTTTTT
d_gene: -; v_gene: TRBV7-8; abundance: -; j_gene: TRBJ2-1; CDR3aa: CASFAEEVVGNEQFF; CDR3nt: TGTGCCAGCTTCGCCGAGGAAGTGGTCGGCAATGAGCAGTTCTTC
d_gene: TRBD1; v_gene: TRBV20-1; abundance: -; j_gene: TRBJ1-5; CDR3aa: CSARPTGGNQPQHF; CDR3nt: TGCAGTGCTAGACCCACAGGGGGCAATCAGCCCCAGCATTTT
d_gene: -; v_gene: TRBV29-1; abundance: -; j_gene: TRBJ1-2; CDR3aa: CSVREPGADGYTF; CDR3nt: TGCAGCGTAAGAGAGCCAGGGGCGGATGGCTACACCTTC
d_gene: TRBD1; v_gene: TRBV6-1; abundance: -; j_gene: TRBJ2-7; CDR3aa: CASRTRTGNYEQYF; CDR3nt: TGTGCCAGCAGGACCCGGACAGGGAATTACGAGCAGTACTTC
d_gene: TRBD1; v_gene: TRBV5-1; abundance: -; j_gene: TRBJ2-6; CDR3aa: CASSSRGPPSGANVLTF; CDR3nt: TGCGCCAGCAGCTCCAGGGGGCCCCCCTCTGGGGCCAACGTCCTGACTTTC
d_gene: -; v_gene: TRBV20-1; abundance: -; j_gene: TRBJ2-1; CDR3aa: CSARDRAKGKNEQFF; CDR3nt: TGCAGTGCTAGGGATAGGGCAAAGGGGAAAAATGAGCAGTTCTTC
d_gene: -; v_gene: TRBV12-3/TRBV12-4; abundance: -; j_gene: TRBJ1-3; CDR3aa: CASSSLEGGRNTIYF; CDR3nt: TGTGCCAGCAGTTCCCTCGAAGGGGGGCGCAACACCATATATTTT
d_gene: -; v_gene: TRBV6-1; abundance: -; j_gene: TRBJ2-1; CDR3aa: CASREQAAGEQFF; CDR3nt: TGTGCCAGCCGGGAACAGGCCGCTGGGGAGCAGTTCTTC
d_gene: -; v_gene: TRBV7-9; abundance: few; j_gene: TRBJ2-7; CDR3aa: CASNRDGPRTSNWEYF; CDR3nt: TGTGCCAGCAACCGGGACGGACCTAGAACCTCAAATTGGGAGTACTTC
d_gene: -; v_gene: TRBV6-5; abundance: few; j_gene: TRBJ2-1; CDR3aa: CASSAIGNEQFF; CDR3nt: TGTGCCAGCAGTGCCATCGGGAATGAGCAGTTCTTC
d_gene: -; v_gene: TRBV6-1; abundance: many; j_gene: TRBJ1-4; CDR3aa: CASRDDGTNEKLFF; CDR3nt: TGTGCCAGCAGGGACGATGGGACTAATGAAAAACTGTTTTTT
d_gene: -; v_gene: TRBV9; abundance: many; j_gene: TRBJ2-1; CDR3aa: CATPRLTDNEQFF; CDR3nt: TGTGCCACACCCCGACTTACCGACAATGAGCAGTTCTTC
d_gene: -; v_gene: TRBV29-1; abundance: few; j_gene: TRBJ1-1; CDR3aa: CSVAGTLNTEAFF; CDR3nt: TGCAGCGTCGCCGGGACACTGAACACTGAAGCTTTCTTT
d_gene: -; v_gene: TRBV6-1; abundance: -; j_gene: TRBJ2-3; CDR3aa: CASRRDRVGGDTQYF; CDR3nt: TGTGCCAGCAGACGAGACAGGGTAGGGGGGGATACGCAGTATTTT
d_gene: -; v_gene: TRBV5-1; abundance: few; j_gene: TRBJ2-1; CDR3aa: CASSRPRGVIHNEQFF; CDR3nt: TGCGCCAGCAGCCGTCCACGTGGGGTCATACACAATGAGCAGTTCTTC
d_gene: -; v_gene: TRBV29-1; abundance: few; j_gene: TRBJ1-1; CDR3aa: CSVEDHGGPEAFF; CDR3nt: TGCAGCGTTGAAGATCATGGGGGTCCTGAAGCTTTCTTT
d_gene: TRBD1; v_gene: TRBV4-2; abundance: -; j_gene: TRBJ1-2; CDR3aa: CASSRGRGGQGDGYTF; CDR3nt: TGTGCCAGCAGCCGCGGCCGTGGTGGACAGGGTGATGGCTACACCTTC
d_gene: TRBD1; v_gene: TRBV2; abundance: -; j_gene: TRBJ1-5; CDR3aa: CASREDRVNQPQHF; CDR3nt: TGTGCCAGCAGGGAGGACAGGGTGAATCAGCCCCAGCATTTT
d_gene: TRBD1; v_gene: TRBV10-3; abundance: few; j_gene: TRBJ2-3; CDR3aa: CAIRVTGAGDTQYF; CDR3nt: TGTGCCATCAGGGTTACAGGGGCCGGAGATACGCAGTATTTT
d_gene: -; v_gene: TRBV4-2; abundance: few; j_gene: TRBJ2-7; CDR3aa: CASSQANVGEQYF; CDR3nt: TGTGCCAGCAGCCAAGCAAACGTCGGCGAGCAGTACTTC